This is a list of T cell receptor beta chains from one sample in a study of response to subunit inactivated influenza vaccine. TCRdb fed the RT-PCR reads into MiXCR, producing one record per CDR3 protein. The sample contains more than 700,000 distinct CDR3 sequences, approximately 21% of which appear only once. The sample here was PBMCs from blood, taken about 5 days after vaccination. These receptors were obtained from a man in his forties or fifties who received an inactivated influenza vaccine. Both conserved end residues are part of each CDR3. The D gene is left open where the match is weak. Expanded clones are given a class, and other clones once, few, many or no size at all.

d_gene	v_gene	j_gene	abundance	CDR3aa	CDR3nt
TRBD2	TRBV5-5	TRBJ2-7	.	CASSLLLAGSYEQYF	TGTGCCAGCAGCTTGTTACTAGCGGGTTCCTACGAGCAGTACTTC
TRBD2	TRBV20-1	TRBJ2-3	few	CSASGRPGTTDTQYF	TGCAGTGCTAGCGGGAGGCCCGGAACCACAGATACGCAGTATTTT
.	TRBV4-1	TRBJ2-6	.	CASSQGRGPGANVLTF	TGCGCCAGCAGCCAAGGTAGAGGGCCTGGGGCCAACGTCCTGACTTTC
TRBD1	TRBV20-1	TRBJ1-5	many	CSAQTGGVNQPQHF	TGCAGTGCACAAACAGGGGGGGTCAATCAGCCCCAGCATTTT
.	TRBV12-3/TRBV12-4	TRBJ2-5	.	CASSFFVGETETQYF	TGTGCCAGCAGTTTCTTTGTAGGCGAGACAGAGACCCAGTACTTC
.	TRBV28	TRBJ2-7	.	CASRDPSHVYEQYF	TGTGCCAGCAGGGATCCCTCGCATGTCTACGAGCAGTACTTC
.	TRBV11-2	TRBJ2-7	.	CASSLEGGRGRDTFYEQYF	TGTGCCAGCAGCTTAGAAGGGGGGCGAGGGCGGGACACCTTCTACGAGCAGTACTTC
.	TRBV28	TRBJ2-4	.	CASSSGSAGAKNIQYF	TGTGCCAGCAGTTCCGGATCGGCCGGCGCCAAAAACATTCAGTACTTC
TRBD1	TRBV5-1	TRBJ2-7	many	CASSLPGTGAYEQYF	TGCGCCAGCAGCTTGCCTGGGACAGGGGCATACGAGCAGTACTTC
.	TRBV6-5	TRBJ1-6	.	CASRRQGPLHF	TGTGCCAGCAGGCGGCAGGGGCCCCTCCACTTT
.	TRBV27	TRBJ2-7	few	CASSPQGGVFYEQYF	TGTGCCAGCAGTCCACAGGGGGGGGTTTTCTACGAGCAGTACTTC
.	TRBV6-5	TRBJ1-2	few	CASSYQGGYGYTF	TGTGCCAGCAGTTACCAGGGCGGCTATGGCTACACCTTC
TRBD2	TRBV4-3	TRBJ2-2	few	CASSQTSGGTGELFF	TGCGCCAGCAGCCAGACTAGCGGGGGGACCGGGGAGCTGTTTTTT
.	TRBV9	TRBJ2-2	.	CASSTATGELFF	TGTGCCAGCAGCACCGCTACCGGGGAGCTGTTTTTT
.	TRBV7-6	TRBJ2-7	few	CASSLGEELGRINYEQYF	TGTGCCAGCAGCTTAGGGGAGGAACTGGGACGGATTAACTACGAGCAGTACTTC
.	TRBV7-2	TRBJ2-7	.	CASSSNGVLEQYF	TGTGCCAGCAGCTCTAACGGGGTCTTGGAGCAGTACTTC
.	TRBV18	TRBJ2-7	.	CASSPHGGSYEQYF	TGTGCCAGCTCACCCCATGGGGGATCCTACGAGCAGTACTTC
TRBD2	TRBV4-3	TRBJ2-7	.	CASSPIRGGRAPYEQYF	TGCGCCAGCAGCCCTATTCGGGGCGGGAGGGCCCCGTACGAGCAGTACTTC
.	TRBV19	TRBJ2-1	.	CASNQGRDNEQFF	TGTGCCAGTAACCAGGGTAGGGACAATGAGCAGTTCTTC
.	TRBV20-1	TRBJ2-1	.	CSASIQRISSYNEQFF	TGCAGTGCTAGCATCCAGCGGATTAGCTCCTACAATGAGCAGTTCTTC
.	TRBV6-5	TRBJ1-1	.	CASSYLDHDTEAFF	TGTGCCAGCAGTTATTTGGACCATGACACTGAAGCTTTCTTT
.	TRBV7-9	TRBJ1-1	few	CASSESQGGNTEAFF	TGTGCCAGCAGCGAATCACAGGGAGGGAACACTGAAGCTTTCTTT
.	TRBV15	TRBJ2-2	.	CATSRVGGEGGELFF	TGTGCCACCAGCAGAGTTGGAGGGGAAGGCGGGGAGCTGTTTTTT
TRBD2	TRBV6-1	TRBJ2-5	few	CASRADGRALETQYF	TGTGCCAGCAGGGCGGATGGGAGGGCCTTAGAGACCCAGTACTTC
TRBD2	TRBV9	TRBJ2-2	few	CASNREGLGGELFF	TGTGCCAGCAATCGGGAGGGCCTAGGCGGGGAGCTGTTTTTT
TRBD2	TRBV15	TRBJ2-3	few	CATSRDPRLAGGRDTQYF	TGTGCCACCAGCAGAGATCCCCGCCTAGCGGGAGGGAGAGATACGCAGTATTTT
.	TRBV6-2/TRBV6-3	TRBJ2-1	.	CASSYWGPTGNEQFF	TGTGCCAGCAGTTACTGGGGACCGACCGGCAATGAGCAGTTCTTC
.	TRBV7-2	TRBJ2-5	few	CASSLTDAFQETQYF	TGTGCCAGCAGCCTTACTGATGCGTTCCAAGAGACCCAGTACTTC
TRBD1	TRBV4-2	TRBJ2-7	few	CASSQVWDSGSYEQYF	TGTGCCAGCAGCCAAGTTTGGGACAGCGGCTCCTACGAGCAGTACTTC
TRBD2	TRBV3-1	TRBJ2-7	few	CASSPGLAEYEQYF	TGTGCCAGCAGCCCGGGACTAGCGGAGTACGAGCAGTACTTC
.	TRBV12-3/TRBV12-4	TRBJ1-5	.	CASSRDLLPGGNQPQHF	TGTGCCAGCAGTCGGGACCTACTACCGGGGGGCAATCAGCCCCAGCATTTT
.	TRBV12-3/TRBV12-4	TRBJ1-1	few	CASSLVGGLNTEAFF	TGTGCCAGCAGTTTAGTTGGCGGTCTGAACACTGAAGCTTTCTTT
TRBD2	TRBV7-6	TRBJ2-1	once	CASSYPGGRNEQFF	TGTGCCAGCAGCTACCCGGGGGGGCGAAATGAGCAGTTCTTC
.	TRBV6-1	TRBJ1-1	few	CASTLGGGRTEAFF	TGTGCCAGCACTCTAGGGGGGGGCAGGACTGAAGCTTTCTTT